The present T cell receptor beta chain was sequenced within a study of T cell responses to AZD1222 COVID-19 vaccine (TCRdb year 2021). A note on the overall study: TCR sequencing covered 233 trial participants: about 210 given two doses of AZD1222 and approximately 25 given two doses of MenACWY control vaccine. Trial participants were enrolled by age into subgroups of 18-55, 56-69 and 70-plus years, and around 150, 28 and 57 TCR-sequenced participants, respectively, were included in these subgroups. Overall results and qualifications from the work: Vaccine-associated CD4 TCRs spanned the whole spike protein, with dominant responses in regions 160-218 and 743-854. Most participants were white British and females outnumbered males, and the authors suggested that clonal diversity may have been underestimated. Reportedly, almost half of the unique spike-specific TCRs recognized epitopes lying outside the regions that are mutated in the B.1.351 and B.1.1.7 variants. After two AZD1222 doses, spike-specific TCR breadth and depth were significantly higher than at day 0 and than in MenACWY recipients. Only five or six AZD1222 recipients were SARS-CoV-2 seropositive at baseline, limiting conclusions about previously exposed vaccinees. In the small 56-69-year group, the increase in depth fell short of significance, most likely because of low power. Because no day 14 peak-response samples were available, repertoires were characterized only after the peak T cell response.

This clone was counted between two and nine times. Its target antigen remains unknown. One base away there is no much larger clone; base qualities are not given. The meaning of the sample's time point label: about 28 days (+/-7) after the second vaccine dose. AZD1222 recipients with second doses at about 4 weeks or about 12 weeks were pooled, because spike-specific TCR depth and breadth did not differ between schedules. The vaccinee samples were drawn from two UK trials, COV001 and COV002, one of which was a single-blind randomized controlled phase 2/3 trial testing AZD1222 (ChAdOx1 nCoV-19) in healthy adults. Trial participant PBMC samples were collected at day 0 and day 28 after the second dose for TCRbeta chain sequencing. The CDR3 regions of human TCRbeta chains were analyzed by immunosequencing. Regarding the original processing steps: Repertoire TCRs were matched against a reference library of SARS-CoV-2-specific TCRs generated with the MIRA antigen-specificity platform. Breadth meant the fraction of unique TCRs that were SARS-CoV-2-associated, whereas depth meant the fraction of total T cells that were SARS-CoV-2-associated. Each spike-specific TCR was assigned to its reactive spike region and to a CD4 or CD8 class using the MIRA data. Log10-transformed breadth and depth values were compared by one-way ANOVA with Sidak's multiple comparisons tests. TCRdb's version of the immuneACCESS table is confined to in-frame rearrangements and falls short of the full clone set. An unresolved V gene accounts for under half of the shortfall where checked; the remainder is of unknown origin. V and J calls plus clone size are reproduced from that table; the DNA served to infer D and trimming. The sample table lists fewer than 180,000 clones, over 75% of them with a count of one. The leading ten clones occupy roughly 3.2% of the sample.

V is clipped by 5 bases and J by 1 base, and the sequence between their germline boundaries is 12 bases long. The CDR3 has 16 amino acids, counting the end cysteine and phenylalanine. Only CDR3 DNA remains: 48 bases, in frame from the first base. Looking up the germline V gene (reference sequence) yields CDR1 LNHDA and CDR2 SQIVND. The V gene is TRBV19 and the J gene is TRBJ2-6, and possibly TRBD2, on 6 matching bases. The sequence was collected from an adult who received the AZD1222 COVID-19 vaccine. The sample consisted of peripheral blood, taken 28 days after the second AZD1222 dose. For the CDR3, the sequence is CASSGRGASGANVLTF. The DNA is TGTGCCAGTAGTGGTCGCGGGGCTTCTGGGGCCAACGTCCTGACTTTC. The full variable domain, completed from the reference TRBV19 and TRBJ2-6 proteins outside the CDR3, reads DGGITQSPKYLFRKEGQNVTLSCEQNLNHDAMYWYRQDPGQGLRLIYYSQIVNDFQKGDIAEGYSVSREKKESFPLTVTSAQKNPTAFYLCASSGRGASGANVLTFGAGSRLTVL.